The 15 T cell receptor beta chains given below trace back to one sample, sequenced in a study of beta chain features in type 1 diabetes. The entirety of the isolated RNA underwent reverse transcription, so expressed TCRB transcripts were sequenced. The table came from immunoSEQ multiplex PCR; TCRdb's copy has only in-frame clones and leaves some out. The sample consists of about 350,000 clones, around 20% of them appearing once. Sequencing used naive CD4+ T cells from blood. These receptors originate from a woman younger than 30 in good health.

The rearrangement uses TRBV29-1 and TRBJ2-1, with 9 bases aligning to TRBD2. CDR3 size: 13 residues. Germline V CDR1 and CDR2: SQVTM, ANQGSEA. Trimming took 2 bases from V and 11 from J; bases not matched to a gene: 7. The CDR3 DNA is TGCAGCGTTGAAAGGTCTAGCGGGGCCCAGCAGTTCTTC. Translation gives CSVERSSGAQQFF.

This clone was recorded a few times. CDR3 loop: CASSSRERGEQYF. Written as DNA, the CDR3 is TGTGCCAGCAGCAGCCGGGAACGGGGCGAGCAGTACTTC. The chain employs TRBV7-9 and TRBJ2-7; D is possibly TRBD2 (5 bases). Trimming took 5 bases from V and 6 from J, leaving 14 bases between them. Germline V gene lookup returns CDR1 SEHNR and CDR2 FQNEAQ (reference sequence). CDR3 length: 13 residues.

This chain connects TRBV5-1 to TRBJ1-5, with TRBD1 as a possible D gene (6 bases). The CDR3 is 15 amino acids. Germline values: CDR1 SGHRS, CDR2 YFSETQ. Trimming left V 8 bases short and J 7 bases short, with 22 bases between. In DNA form, the CDR3 reads TGCGCCAGTCGACCCCACAGGGAACTTAGGCAGCCCCAGCATTTT. Its protein is CASRPHRELRQPQHF.

The V gene is TRBV19, the J gene TRBJ1-2; the match to TRBD1 covers 7 bases. The V gene end was trimmed by 6 bases and the J gene end by 6 bases; junction bases not matched to a gene: 4. Germline values: CDR1 LNHDA, CDR2 SQIVND (reference sequence). This CDR3 is 12 amino acids long. CDR3 nucleotide sequence: TGTGCCAGTAGAGACAGGGTCGATGGCTACACCTTC. The encoded protein is CASRDRVDGYTF.

The J gene is TRBJ2-3, the V gene TRBV4-1; TRBD2 aligns across 9 bases. V shed 4 bases and J 0 bases; nucleotides not matched to a gene: 8. This CDR3 region has 17 residues. The germline CDR1 and CDR2 sequences are MGHRA and YSYEKL. The CDR3 spells CASSPRRAGGSTDTQYF. The CDR3 DNA sequence: TGCGCCAGCAGCCCCCGAAGGGCGGGAGGGAGCACAGATACGCAGTATTTT.

This clone appeared a few times. The J gene is TRBJ1-1, the V gene TRBV7-9; 9 bases map to TRBD1. Germline trimming cut 5 bases from V and 0 bases from J; bases unmatched to any gene: 7. This CDR3 has 16 residues. Germline loops: CDR1 SEHNR, CDR2 FQNEAQ (reference sequence). This chain's CDR3 is CASSAGTGKMNTEAFF. The CDR3 coding sequence is TGTGCCAGCAGCGCCGGGACAGGGAAAATGAACACTGAAGCTTTCTTT.

This clone was detected only a few times. The chain has TRBV5-1 and TRBJ2-3, with 9 bases lining up with TRBD1. CDR3 length: 17 amino acids. In germline, CDR1 is SGHRS, CDR2 YFSETQ. V lost 0 bases and J lost 1; bases outside the gene matches: 6. DNA of the CDR3: TGCGCCAGCAGCTTGGAGGGGACAGGGTACGGCACAGATACGCAGTATTTT. It translates to CASSLEGTGYGTDTQYF.

Only a few counts were recorded for this clone. The chain has TRBV2 and TRBJ1-5, with D perhaps TRBD1 (6 bases). The length of the CDR3 is 13 residues. In germline, CDR1 is SNHLY, CDR2 FYNNEI. Trimming cost V 4 bases and J 4 bases, with 8 bases left between them. The CDR3 DNA reads as TGTGCCAGCAGTGCTACAGGGAATCAGCCCCAGCATTTT. The encoded protein is CASSATGNQPQHF.

The chain employs TRBV5-6 and TRBJ2-5; TRBD2 agrees at 12 bases. The length of the CDR3 is 16 residues. The germline V gene has CDR1 SGHDT and CDR2 YYEEEE. V dropped 2 bases and J dropped 5; count of bases not matched to a gene: 7. The CDR3 here is CASSFRLAGVLETQYF. The CDR3 region has the DNA TGTGCCAGCAGCTTTAGACTAGCGGGGGTGTTGGAGACCCAGTACTTC.

The V call is TRBV30, the J call TRBJ2-7; 16 bases fit TRBD2. Trimming took 1 base from V and 5 from J; bases not matched to a gene: 8. Germline values: CDR1 GTSNPN, CDR2 SVGIG (reference sequence). The CDR3 is 17 amino acids. The CDR3 DNA follows: TGTGCCTGGAGTGGGGGGACTAGCGGGAGGGCCGGCCACGAGCAGTACTTC. This codes for CAWSGGTSGRAGHEQYF. Drawing the rest from reference TRBV30 and TRBJ2-7, the complete variable domain is SQTIHQWPATLVQPVGSPLSLECTVEGTSNPNLYWYRQAAGRGLQLLFYSVGIGQISSEVPQNLSASRPQDRQFILSSKKLLLSDSGFYLCAWSGGTSGRAGHEQYFGPGTRLTVT.

Turning to this clone: The same CDR3 also results from other DNA sequences found in this sample. The chain has TRBV9 and TRBJ1-1, with D possibly TRBD1 on 6 matching bases. Germline assignment: CDR1 SGDLS and CDR2 YYNGEE. The CDR3 extends over 13 amino acids. Trimming left V 0 bases short and J 5 bases short, with 8 bases between. The CDR3 DNA reads TGTGCCAGCAGCGTAGAAGGGGGAACTGAAGCTTTCTTT. Encoded protein: CASSVEGGTEAFF.

The chain joins TRBV7-9 to TRBJ2-5; 11 bases map to TRBD2. There are 15 residues in the CDR3. The V segment lost 4 bases and the J segment 2 bases; nucleotides outside the gene matches: 3. Germline CDR1 SEHNR, CDR2 FQNEAQ (reference sequence). The CDR3 sequence: CASSSGLAEQETQYF. CDR3 sequence (DNA): TGTGCCAGCAGCTCGGGACTAGCGGAGCAAGAGACCCAGTACTTC.

The chain has TRBV7-8 and TRBJ2-3; TRBD2 agrees at 10 bases. Germline CDR1 and CDR2: SGHVS and FQNEAQ. V lost 5 bases and J lost 3; bases outside the gene matches: 11. The CDR3 runs to 17 residues. CDR3: CASSPSGGPDSTDTQYF. CDR3 DNA sequence: TGTGCCAGCAGCCCTAGCGGGGGACCCGATTCTACAGATACGCAGTATTTT.

In DNA form, the CDR3 reads TGCGCCAGCAGGGATGGGGAGGATCAGCCCCAGCATTTT. As protein: CASRDGEDQPQHF. The V and J genes are TRBV5-1 and TRBJ1-5; no clear D gene. V shed 5 bases and J shed 5 bases, with 11 bases lying between them. CDR3 size: 13 residues. Germline V CDR1 and CDR2: SGHRS, YFSETQ.

This rearrangement joins TRBV18 to TRBJ2-5; D is uncertain. The CDR3 spans 14 residues. V shed 3 bases and J shed 2 bases, with 10 bases lying between them. Germline assignment: CDR1 KGHSH and CDR2 LQKENI. The CDR3 sequence: CASSPAALQETQYF. The CDR3 DNA sequence: TGTGCCAGCTCACCCGCGGCGCTTCAAGAGACCCAGTACTTC.